Following are 7 T cell receptor beta chains from one sample sequenced in a study of identical twins. TCRdb independently ran MiXCR on the 5' RACE reads; one entry per CDR3 protein. The table lists approximately 890,000 distinct CDR3 sequences, about 12% of them singletons, with around 1.5% in the top ten. This sample also appeared in a second study, on yellow fever vaccine responses in identical twins.

The sequencing sample was made of PBMCs. The receptors were sampled from a woman under 30 in good health.

This clonotype has just a few counts. The rearrangement uses TRBV5-1 and TRBJ2-3, with a weak D call TRBD2 (5 bases). Trimming cost V 7 bases and J 2 bases, with 20 bases left between them. The germline V gene encodes CDR1 SGHRS and CDR2 YFSETQ. This CDR3 contains 16 residues. CDR3 sequence: CASSPEGDMNTDTQYF. The CDR3 DNA follows: TGCGCCAGCTCCCCCGAGGGAGACATGAACACAGATACGCAGTATTTT.

The rearrangement joins TRBV6-5 to TRBJ1-1; D gene ambiguous. The germline gives CDR1 MNHEY, CDR2 SVGAGI. The CDR3 is 13 amino acids. With 2 bases removed from V and 7 bases from J, the gap between germline ends came to 11 bases. Written as DNA, the CDR3 is TGTGCCAGCAGTTACGTCGGGCTTGTTGAAGCTTTCTTT. Protein product: CASSYVGLVEAFF.

This clonotype was counted only a few times. The CDR3 coding sequence is TGTGCCAGCAGTGAAGCGAGTTCCCTAGCCAAAAACATTCAGTACTTC. Amino acid sequence: CASSEASSLAKNIQYF. The chain combines TRBV2 with TRBJ2-4; D remains ambiguous. The CDR3 sequence is 16 residues long. Trimming took 0 bases from V and 0 from J, leaving 9 bases between them. Germline CDR1 and CDR2: SNHLY and FYNNEI.

This chain links TRBV7-2 with TRBJ2-5, with D maybe TRBD2 (5 bases). Germline CDR1 and CDR2: SGHTA and FQGNSA. The CDR3 consists of 14 residues. Trimming removed 5 bases at V and 0 bases at J, with 10 bases between. CDR3: CASSEGRYQETQYF. CDR3 sequence (DNA): TGTGCCAGCAGCGAGGGCCGCTACCAAGAGACCCAGTACTTC.

This rearrangement joins TRBV20-1 to TRBJ1-2; 7 bases are shared with TRBD1. Germline values: CDR1 DFQATT, CDR2 SNEGSKA (reference sequence). This CDR3 has 12 residues. With 2 bases clipped from V and 4 bases from J, the junction kept 1 base outside the gene matches. CDR3 protein: CSARRQGYGYTF. The DNA for the CDR3 is TGCAGTGCTAGACGACAGGGCTATGGCTACACCTTC.

The chain combines TRBV11-2 with TRBJ1-6; 7 nucleotides agree with TRBD1. J lost 10 bases, V lost 1 base, and 10 bases had no gene match. The CDR3 sequence is 16 residues long. CDR1 is SGHAT, CDR2 FQNNGV, per germline. The CDR3, as DNA: TGTGCCAGCAGCTTAGTAGGCAGGGGGTTAGAATCACCCCTCCACTTT. Protein sequence: CASSLVGRGLESPLHF.

V gene TRBV11-2 combines with J gene TRBJ2-2, with TRBD2 matching over 10 bases. This CDR3 region has 16 residues. V shed 3 bases, J shed 6 bases, and the junction held 7 bases outside the gene matches. Germline V gene lookup returns CDR1 SGHAT and CDR2 FQNNGV. For the CDR3, the DNA is TGTGCCAGCAGCTTCGCTAGCGGGGGCCCTCCCGGGGAGCTGTTTTTT. Amino acid sequence: CASSFASGGPPGELFF.